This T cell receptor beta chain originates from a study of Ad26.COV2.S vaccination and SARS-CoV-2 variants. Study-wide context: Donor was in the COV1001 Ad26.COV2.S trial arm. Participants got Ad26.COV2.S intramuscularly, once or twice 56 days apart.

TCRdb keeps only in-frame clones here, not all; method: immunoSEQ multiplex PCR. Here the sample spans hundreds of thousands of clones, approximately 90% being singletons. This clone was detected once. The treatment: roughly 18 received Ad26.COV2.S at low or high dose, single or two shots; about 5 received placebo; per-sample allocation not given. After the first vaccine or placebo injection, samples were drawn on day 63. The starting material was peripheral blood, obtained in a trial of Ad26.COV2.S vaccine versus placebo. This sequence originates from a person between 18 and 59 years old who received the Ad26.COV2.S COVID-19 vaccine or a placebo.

The CDR3 protein is CAISESGSGGFLTDTQYF. The CDR3 DNA sequence: TGTGCCATCAGTGAGTCGGGGAGCGGGGGGTTCCTCACAGATACGCAGTATTTT. The rearrangement joins TRBV10-3 to TRBJ2-3; TRBD2 aligns across 9 bases. Germline V lookup: CDR1 ENHRY, CDR2 SYGVKD. This CDR3 contains 18 residues. The junction had 9 bases not matched to a gene; V was cut back by 0 bases and J by 2 bases.